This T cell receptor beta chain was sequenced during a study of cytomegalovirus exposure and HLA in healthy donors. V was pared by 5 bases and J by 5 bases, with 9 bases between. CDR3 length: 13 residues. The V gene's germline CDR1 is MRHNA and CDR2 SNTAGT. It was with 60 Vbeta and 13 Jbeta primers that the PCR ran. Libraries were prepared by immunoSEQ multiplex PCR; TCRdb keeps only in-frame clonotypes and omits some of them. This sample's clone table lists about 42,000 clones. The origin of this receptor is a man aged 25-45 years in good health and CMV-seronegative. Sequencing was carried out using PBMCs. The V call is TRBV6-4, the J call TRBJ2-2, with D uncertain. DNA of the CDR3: TGTGCCAGCAGTCCGAGCCCAACCGGGGAGCTGTTTTTT. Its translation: CASSPSPTGELFF.